What follows describes a single T cell receptor (beta chain). Its target is unknown. The sample belongs to a study of cytomegalovirus exposure and HLA in healthy donors. Findings and limits, study-wide: A later analysis appeared to link common viral pathogens to several of the most significant clusters.

The PCR was carried out with 60 Vbeta primers and 13 Jbeta primers. Profiled with immunoSEQ multiplex PCR; TCRdb holds only in-frame clones, not every one. Of about 150,000 clones in the sample, around 59% were seen once. Trimming took 1 base from V and 8 from J, leaving 17 bases between them. The CDR3 extends over 15 amino acids. Germline V gene sequence: CDR1 MNHEY, CDR2 SVGAGI. The chain combines TRBV6-5 with TRBJ1-1; no definite D call. This sequence was found in a male donor in good health and CMV-seronegative. The sample consisted of PBMCs. The CDR3 protein is CASSYFNVMAGEAFF. CDR3 bases: TGTGCCAGCAGTTACTTTAACGTCATGGCAGGAGAAGCTTTCTTT.